The 13 T cell receptor beta chains listed next were all sequenced from one sample in a study of blood T cell repertoires in COVID-19. TCRdb keeps only in-frame clones here, not all; method: immunoSEQ multiplex PCR. This table holds 150,000 to 200,000 clones, about four fifths found once. The sample was peripheral blood. The receptor source for this set is a human donor with acute or convalescent COVID-19. The donor label of this sample is uncertain.

This clone was seen just once. J is TRBJ2-7 and V is TRBV13, with 9 bases aligning to TRBD2. After removal of 4 bases from V and 0 bases from J, the junction contained 7 bases not matched to a gene. The CDR3 loop spans 16 amino acids. Germline loops: CDR1 PRHDT, CDR2 FYEKMQ (reference sequence). The CDR3 DNA is TGTGCCAGCAGCTACCAACTTAGCGGGAGCTCCTACGAGCAGTACTTC. It encodes CASSYQLSGSSYEQYF.

The chain combines TRBV28 with TRBJ1-2, with D uncertain. The length of the CDR3 is 12 residues. V was trimmed by 0 bases and J by 6 bases, leaving 5 bases between them. Germline V gene sequence: CDR1 MDHEN, CDR2 SYDVKM. The chain's CDR3 is CASSLWRDGYTF. In nucleotides, the CDR3 is TGTGCCAGCAGTTTATGGAGGGATGGCTACACCTTC.

V usage is TRBV6-1 and J usage is TRBJ1-3; no clear D. V lost 2 bases to trimming and J lost 3 bases, with 8 bases between them. CDR1 is MNHNS and CDR2 is SASEGT in the germline V gene. This CDR3 has 14 residues. The CDR3 coding sequence is TGTGCCAGCAGTGAAATGGTCGGTGGAAACACCATATATTTT. Translated: CASSEMVGGNTIYF.

The V call is TRBV28, the J call TRBJ1-2, with TRBD1 matching over 7 bases. This CDR3 region has 13 residues. CDR1 is MDHEN and CDR2 is SYDVKM in the germline V gene. J lost 7 bases, V lost 5 bases, and 7 bases had no gene match. CDR3 sequence reads: CASSDRDLGGYTF. In DNA form, the CDR3 reads TGTGCCAGCAGTGACAGGGATCTAGGTGGCTACACCTTC.

This rearrangement joins TRBV6-6 to TRBJ2-3, with unresolved D. The CDR3 covers 13 residues. V lost 0 bases and J lost 6, with 7 bases in between. In germline, CDR1 is MNHNY, CDR2 SVGAGI (reference sequence). CDR3 bases: TGTGCCAGCAGTTACTCCAACTCGGATACGCAGTATTTT. It codes for CASSYSNSDTQYF.

This sequence joins TRBV7-9 and TRBJ2-3; 11 positions match TRBD2. Per the germline V gene, CDR1 is SEHNR and CDR2 is FQNEAQ (reference sequence). V shed 10 bases, J shed 4 bases, and the junction held 16 bases outside the gene matches. The CDR3 contains 17 residues. The CDR3 DNA sequence: TGTGCCATCACCGGGACTAGCGGAGCGCCGTTTTCAGATACGCAGTATTTT. This gives the protein CAITGTSGAPFSDTQYF.

The chain is built from TRBV11-2 and TRBJ2-1; perhaps TRBD1 as D (5 bases). CDR3 length equals 19 residues. CDR1 and CDR2 (germline): SGHAT, FQNNGV. Trimming stripped 1 base from V and 7 bases from J, with 26 bases between. As DNA, the CDR3 is TGTGCCAGCAGCTTAGCCATTCGTTCCTCGCGGACGAGGACAAATGAGCAGTTCTTC. It encodes CASSLAIRSSRTRTNEQFF.

This sequence joins TRBV9 and TRBJ1-4; D is perhaps TRBD1 (6 bases). V was pared by 3 bases and J by 0 bases, with 9 bases between. Germline CDR1 is SGDLS and CDR2 is YYNGEE. The CDR3 extends over 15 amino acids. The CDR3 sequence: CASSARGPTNEKLFF. The CDR3 nucleotides read TGTGCCAGCAGCGCCAGGGGCCCAACTAATGAAAAACTGTTTTTT.

The chain combines TRBV6-1 with TRBJ1-4; possible D gene TRBD1, 6 bases. The CDR3 covers 18 residues. V gave up 0 bases and J gave up 0 bases, with 14 bases separating them. Germline assignment: CDR1 MNHNS and CDR2 SASEGT. As DNA, the CDR3 is TGTGCCAGCAGTGAAGCGTTCAGGGGTTCTGCAACTAATGAAAAACTGTTTTTT. Its translation: CASSEAFRGSATNEKLFF.

The rearrangement joins TRBV7-6 to TRBJ2-7; D ambiguous. Germline CDR1 SGHVS, CDR2 FNYEAQ. The germline V and J ends were trimmed by 1 base and 7 bases, with 17 bases remaining between them. The CDR3 extends over 15 amino acids. CDR3 nucleotides: TGTGCCAGCAGCTTAGGAGGCTCCCCGCAAGAGGAGCAGTACTTC. Translation: CASSLGGSPQEEQYF.

CDR3 DNA sequence: TGCAGCGTCTCCTTCGCGGCTAACTATGGCTACACCTTC. Its protein product is CSVSFAANYGYTF. This chain connects TRBV29-1 to TRBJ1-2; D unclear. Per the germline V gene, CDR1 is SQVTM and CDR2 is ANQGSEA. Trimming removed 6 bases at V and 0 bases at J, with 11 bases between. The CDR3 extends over 13 amino acids.

The chain carries TRBV3-1 (or the pseudogene TRBV3-2) and TRBJ1-2; 8 nucleotides match TRBD1. Trimming at V came to 7 bases and at J to 7 bases, leaving 14 bases not matched to a gene. Germline lookup yields CDR1 LGHDT and CDR2 YNNKEL (reference sequence). There are 15 residues in the CDR3. Here the CDR3 reads CASNLNGQGAGGYTF. For the CDR3, the DNA is TGTGCCAGCAACCTAAATGGGCAGGGGGCCGGTGGCTACACCTTC.

The genes are TRBV11-2 and TRBJ1-4; no clear D gene. There are 15 residues in the CDR3. Trimming removed 5 bases at V and 1 base at J, with 11 bases between. Germline V CDR1 and CDR2: SGHAT, FQNNGV. The chain's CDR3 is CASSIIRGTNEKLFF. The CDR3 DNA is TGTGCCAGCAGCATCATCAGAGGAACTAATGAAAAACTGTTTTTT.